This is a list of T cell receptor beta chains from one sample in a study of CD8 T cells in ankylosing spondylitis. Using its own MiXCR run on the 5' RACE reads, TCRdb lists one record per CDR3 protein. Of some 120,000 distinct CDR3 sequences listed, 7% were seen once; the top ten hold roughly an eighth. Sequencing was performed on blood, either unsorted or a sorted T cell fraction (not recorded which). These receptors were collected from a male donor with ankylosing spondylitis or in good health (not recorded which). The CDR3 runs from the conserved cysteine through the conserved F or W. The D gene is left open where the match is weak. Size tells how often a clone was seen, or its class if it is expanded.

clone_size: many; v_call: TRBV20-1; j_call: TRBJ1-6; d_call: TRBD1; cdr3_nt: TGCAGTGCTATTACGGCAGGGGGCTCTTCACCCCTCCACTTT; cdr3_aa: CSAITAGGSSPLHF
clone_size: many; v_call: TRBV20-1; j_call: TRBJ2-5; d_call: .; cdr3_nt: TGCAGTGCTAGGGTTGAGAACTGGGCTAGCGCACAAGAGACCCAGTACTTC; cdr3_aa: CSARVENWASAQETQYF
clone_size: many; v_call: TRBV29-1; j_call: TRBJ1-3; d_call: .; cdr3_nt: TGCAGCGTTGAAGATGGAGGAGGAAACACCATATATTTT; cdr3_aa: CSVEDGGGNTIYF
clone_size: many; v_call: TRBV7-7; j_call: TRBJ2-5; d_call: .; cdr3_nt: TGTGCCAGCAGCTTAGTTGGGTTCCAAGAGACCCAGTACTTC; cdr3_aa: CASSLVGFQETQYF
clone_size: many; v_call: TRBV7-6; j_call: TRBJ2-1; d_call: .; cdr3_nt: TGTGCCAGCAGCTTAGCGACTCGGGACAATGGGGCCCCCTCTTACAATGAGCAGTTCTTC; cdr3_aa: CASSLATRDNGAPSYNEQFF
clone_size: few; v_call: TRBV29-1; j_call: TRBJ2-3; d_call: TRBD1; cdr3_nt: TGCAGCGTCGAGCCACGGACAGGGGGGTACACAGATACGCAGTATTTT; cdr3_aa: CSVEPRTGGYTDTQYF
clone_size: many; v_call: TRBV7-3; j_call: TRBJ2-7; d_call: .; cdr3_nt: TGTGCCAGCAGTCCCACTCTAGGGTTGGGGGAGCAGTACTTC; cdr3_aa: CASSPTLGLGEQYF
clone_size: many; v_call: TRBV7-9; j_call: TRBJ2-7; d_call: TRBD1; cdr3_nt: TGTGCCAGCAGTAGTGCCGGGACAGGGGTGTACGAGCAGTACTTC; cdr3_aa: CASSSAGTGVYEQYF
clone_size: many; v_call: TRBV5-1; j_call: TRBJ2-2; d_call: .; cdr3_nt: TGCGCCAGCACCGCGACACTCAACACCGGGGAGCTGTTTTTT; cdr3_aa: CASTATLNTGELFF
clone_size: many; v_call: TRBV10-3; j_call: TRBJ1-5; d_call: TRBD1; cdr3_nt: TGTGCCATCAGTGGAGGACAGGGGGAAAATCAGCCCCAGCATTTT; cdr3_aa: CAISGGQGENQPQHF
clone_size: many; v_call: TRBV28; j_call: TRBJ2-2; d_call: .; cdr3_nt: TGTGCCAGCAGTTTCGGCGGGGAGCTGTTTTTT; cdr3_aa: CASSFGGELFF
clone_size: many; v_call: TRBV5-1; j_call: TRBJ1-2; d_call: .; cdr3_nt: TGCGCCAGCAGCTTGGGACAGGACGGATCCTACACCTTC; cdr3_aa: CASSLGQDGSYTF
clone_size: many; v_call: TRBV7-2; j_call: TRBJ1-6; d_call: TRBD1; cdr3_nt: TGTGCCAGCCGATGGGGACAGGGGGATTCACCCCTCCACTTT; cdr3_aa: CASRWGQGDSPLHF
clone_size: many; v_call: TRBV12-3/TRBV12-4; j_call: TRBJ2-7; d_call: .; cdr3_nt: TGTGCCAGCAGTCCGACAGGTTTCAACGAGCAGTACTTC; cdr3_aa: CASSPTGFNEQYF
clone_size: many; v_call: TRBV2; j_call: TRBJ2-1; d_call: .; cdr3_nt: TGTGCCAGCAGTAGGGACTGGAGAAATGAGCAGTTCTTC; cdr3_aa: CASSRDWRNEQFF
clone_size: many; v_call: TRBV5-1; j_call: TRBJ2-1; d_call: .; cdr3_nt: TGCGCCAGCAGCTTAGGGGCAGTCAATGAGCAGTTCTTC; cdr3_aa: CASSLGAVNEQFF
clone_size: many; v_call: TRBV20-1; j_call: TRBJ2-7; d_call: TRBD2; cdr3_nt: TGCAGTGCTAGGGGGGGACTAGCGGGAACTAGCTCCTACGAGCAGTACTTC; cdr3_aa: CSARGGLAGTSSYEQYF
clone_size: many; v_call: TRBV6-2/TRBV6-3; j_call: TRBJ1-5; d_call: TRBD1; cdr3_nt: TGTGCCAGCAGCCCCGCACAGGGGGCGGATCAGCCCCAGCATTTT; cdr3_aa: CASSPAQGADQPQHF
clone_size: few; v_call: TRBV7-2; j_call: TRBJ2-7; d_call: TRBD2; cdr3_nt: TGTGCCAGCAGCTTGCGGCGGGAGGGAGAGCAGTACTTC; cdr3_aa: CASSLRREGEQYF
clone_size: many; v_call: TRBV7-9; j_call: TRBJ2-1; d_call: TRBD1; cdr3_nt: TGTGCCAGCAGCTCCTTGGGACAGGGACCAAATGAGCAGTTCTTC; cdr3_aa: CASSSLGQGPNEQFF